This TCR beta chain was recovered during a study of cytomegalovirus exposure and HLA in healthy donors. The PCR made use of 60 Vbeta and 13 Jbeta primers. Assay: immunoSEQ multiplex PCR; the TCRdb copy retains only in-frame clones and omits some. The sample gives around 140,000 clones, 8.9% of which show up once; around 7% is in the top ten. Germline CDR1 and CDR2: SGHRS and YFSETQ. The J segment lost 1 base and the V segment lost 0 bases, leaving 15 bases of the junction unmatched. The CDR3 spans 19 residues. This clone was recorded a few times. The TCR originated in a woman aged 35 to 49 in good health and CMV-seropositive. The chain joins TRBV5-1 to TRBJ1-2, with 7 bases matching TRBD1. Input material: PBMCs. This CDR3 reads CASSLGAGDRPYFNYGYTF. As DNA, the CDR3 is TGCGCCAGCAGCTTGGGGGCTGGGGACAGACCTTATTTTAACTATGGCTACACCTTC.